This T cell receptor (beta chain) was sequenced during a study of PD-1 blockade in mismatch repair-deficient tumors. Sequencing used immunoSEQ multiplex PCR; TCRdb keeps in-frame clones, though not all of them. The repertoire holds 75,000 to 85,000 clones, with approximately 84% as singletons. Germline V gene data show CDR1 as SGDLS and CDR2 as YYNGEE. V lost 3 bases to trimming and J lost 5 bases, with 17 bases between them. This CDR3 spans 15 amino acids. The material sequenced was peripheral blood, taken 12 weeks after starting pembrolizumab. This clonotype was sampled from an adult with mismatch repair-deficient cancer. This rearrangement joins TRBV9 to TRBJ2-5; D is perhaps TRBD1 or TRBD2 (5 bases each). This chain's CDR3 is CASSARGQLGETQYF. CDR3 sequence (DNA): TGTGCCAGCAGCGCCCGGGGCCAGCTCGGGGAGACCCAGTACTTC.